This T cell receptor beta chain derives from a study of shared clonotypes between healthy human individuals. The assay was immunoSEQ multiplex PCR, and TCRdb's table has in-frame clones only and misses some. The sample includes approximately 1,500,000 clones, around 98% of them seen just once. CDR3 length: 20 amino acids. V trimming: 2 bases; J trimming: 3 bases; junction bases outside the gene matches: 16. Germline lookup yields CDR1 SGDLS and CDR2 YYNGEE. The chain carries TRBV9 and TRBJ2-1, with 11 bases aligning to TRBD2. The clonotype originates from a man aged 25 to 40 in good health. The specimen was naive CD4+ T cells sorted from blood. The sample's subset: CD45RA+ positively selected. The CDR3 nucleotides read TGTGCCAGCAGCGTCCGGACCCGAGAGCTAGCGGGAGGTATCTACAATGAGCAGTTCTTC. Translated, it gives CASSVRTRELAGGIYNEQFF.